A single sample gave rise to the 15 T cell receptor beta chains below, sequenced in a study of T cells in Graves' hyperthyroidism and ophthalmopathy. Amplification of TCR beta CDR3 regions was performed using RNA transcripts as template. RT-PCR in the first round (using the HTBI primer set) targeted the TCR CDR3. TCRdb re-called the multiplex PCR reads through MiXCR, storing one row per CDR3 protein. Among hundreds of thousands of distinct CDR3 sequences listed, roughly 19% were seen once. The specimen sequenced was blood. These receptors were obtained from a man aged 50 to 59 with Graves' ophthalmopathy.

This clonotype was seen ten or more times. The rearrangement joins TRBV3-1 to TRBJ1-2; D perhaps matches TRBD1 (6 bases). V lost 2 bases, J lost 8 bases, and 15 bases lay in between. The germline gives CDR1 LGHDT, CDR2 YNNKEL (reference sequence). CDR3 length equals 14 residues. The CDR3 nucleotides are TGTGCCAGCAGCCAACTGACAGGTTATGGGGGCTACACCTTC. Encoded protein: CASSQLTGYGGYTF.

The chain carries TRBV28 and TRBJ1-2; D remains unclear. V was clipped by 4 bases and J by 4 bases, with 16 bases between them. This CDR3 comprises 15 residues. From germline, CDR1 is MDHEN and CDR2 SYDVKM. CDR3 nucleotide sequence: TGTGCCAGCAGTTACTCGAAGTTGGGCAGCTATGGCTACACCTTC. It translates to CASSYSKLGSYGYTF.

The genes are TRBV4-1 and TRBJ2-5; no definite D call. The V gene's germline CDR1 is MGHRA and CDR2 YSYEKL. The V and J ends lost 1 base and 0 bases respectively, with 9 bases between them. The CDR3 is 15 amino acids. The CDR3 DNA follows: TGCGCCAGCAGCCAAGGAAGGCGGAACCAAGAGACCCAGTACTTC. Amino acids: CASSQGRRNQETQYF.

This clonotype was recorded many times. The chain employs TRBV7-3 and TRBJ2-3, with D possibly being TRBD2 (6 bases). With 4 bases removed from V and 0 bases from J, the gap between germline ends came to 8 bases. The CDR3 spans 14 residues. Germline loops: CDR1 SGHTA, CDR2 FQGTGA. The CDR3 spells CASSSGESTDTQYF. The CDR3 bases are TGTGCCAGCAGCTCGGGAGAAAGCACAGATACGCAGTATTTT.

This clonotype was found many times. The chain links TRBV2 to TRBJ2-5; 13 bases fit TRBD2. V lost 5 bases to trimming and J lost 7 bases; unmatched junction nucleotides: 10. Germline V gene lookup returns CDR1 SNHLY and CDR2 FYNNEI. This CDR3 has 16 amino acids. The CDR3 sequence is CASSPPGLAGPRTQYF. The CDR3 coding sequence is TGTGCCAGCAGTCCACCGGGACTAGCGGGGCCGCGGACCCAGTACTTC.

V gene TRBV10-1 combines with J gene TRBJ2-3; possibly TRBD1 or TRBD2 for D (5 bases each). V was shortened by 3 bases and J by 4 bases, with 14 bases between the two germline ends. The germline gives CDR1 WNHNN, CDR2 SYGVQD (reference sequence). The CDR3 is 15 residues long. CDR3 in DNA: TGCGCCAGCAGTGAATATGGGGGAATCGCAGATACGCAGTATTTT. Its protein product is CASSEYGGIADTQYF.

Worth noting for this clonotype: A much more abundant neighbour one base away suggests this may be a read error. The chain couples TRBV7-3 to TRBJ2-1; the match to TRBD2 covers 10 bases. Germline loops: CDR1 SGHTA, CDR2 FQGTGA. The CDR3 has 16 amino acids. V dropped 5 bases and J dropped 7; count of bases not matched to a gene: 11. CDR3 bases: TGTGCCAGCAGCACCGGGGCTAGCGGGAGAGGGAATGAGCAGTTCTTC. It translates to CASSTGASGRGNEQFF.

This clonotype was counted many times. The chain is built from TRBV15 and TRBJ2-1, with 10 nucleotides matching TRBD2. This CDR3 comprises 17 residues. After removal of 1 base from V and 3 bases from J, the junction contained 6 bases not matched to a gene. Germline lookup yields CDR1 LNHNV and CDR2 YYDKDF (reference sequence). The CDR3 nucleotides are TGTGCCACCAGCAGAGGGGGAGCGGGAGGGAACTACAATGAGCAGTTCTTC. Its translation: CATSRGGAGGNYNEQFF.

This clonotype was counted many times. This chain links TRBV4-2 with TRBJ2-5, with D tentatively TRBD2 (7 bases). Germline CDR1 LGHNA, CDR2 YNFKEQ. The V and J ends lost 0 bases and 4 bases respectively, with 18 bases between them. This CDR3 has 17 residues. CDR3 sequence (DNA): TGTGCCAGCAGCCAAGATCTAGGGGGAGGGAGGGGAGAGACCCAGTACTTC. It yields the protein CASSQDLGGGRGETQYF.

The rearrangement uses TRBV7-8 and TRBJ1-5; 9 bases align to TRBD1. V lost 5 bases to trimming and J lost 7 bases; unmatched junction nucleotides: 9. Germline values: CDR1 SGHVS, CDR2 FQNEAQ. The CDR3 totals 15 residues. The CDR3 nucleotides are TGTGCCAGCAGCCGTACCACAGGGGGCGCGCAGCCCCAGCATTTT. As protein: CASSRTTGGAQPQHF.

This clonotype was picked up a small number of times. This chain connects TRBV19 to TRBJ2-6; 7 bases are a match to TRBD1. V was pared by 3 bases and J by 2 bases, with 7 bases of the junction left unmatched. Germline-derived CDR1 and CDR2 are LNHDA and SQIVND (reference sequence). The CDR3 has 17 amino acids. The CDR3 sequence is CASSIRDSPTGANVLTF. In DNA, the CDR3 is TGTGCCAGTAGTATCCGGGACAGCCCAACTGGGGCCAACGTCCTGACTTTC.

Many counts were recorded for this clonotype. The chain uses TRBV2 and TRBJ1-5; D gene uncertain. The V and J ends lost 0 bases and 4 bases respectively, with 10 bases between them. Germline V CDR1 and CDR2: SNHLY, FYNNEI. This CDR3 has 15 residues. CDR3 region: CASSEALLANQPQHF. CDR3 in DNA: TGTGCCAGCAGTGAAGCGCTTCTGGCGAATCAGCCCCAGCATTTT. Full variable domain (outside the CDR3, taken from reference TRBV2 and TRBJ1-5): EPEVTQTPSHQVTQMGQEVILRCVPISNHLYFYWYRQILGQKVEFLVSFYNNEISEKSEIFDDQFSVERPDGSNFTLKIRSTKLEDSAMYFCASSEALLANQPQHFGDGTRLSIL.

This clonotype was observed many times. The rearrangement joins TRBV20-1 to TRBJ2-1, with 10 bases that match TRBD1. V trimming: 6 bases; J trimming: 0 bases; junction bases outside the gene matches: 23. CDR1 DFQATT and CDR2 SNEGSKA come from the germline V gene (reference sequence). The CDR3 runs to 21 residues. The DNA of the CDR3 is TGCAGTGCAACTTTTCTTCCGGGACAGGGGAATAGCGATAGCTCCTACAATGAGCAGTTCTTC. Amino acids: CSATFLPGQGNSDSSYNEQFF.

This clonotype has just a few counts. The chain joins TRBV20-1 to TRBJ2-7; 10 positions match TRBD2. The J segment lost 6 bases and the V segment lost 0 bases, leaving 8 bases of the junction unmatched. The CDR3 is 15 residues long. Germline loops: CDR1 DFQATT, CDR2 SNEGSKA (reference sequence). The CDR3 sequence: CSAREGSGRPVEQYF. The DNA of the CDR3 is TGCAGTGCTAGAGAAGGTAGCGGGAGGCCCGTCGAGCAGTACTTC.

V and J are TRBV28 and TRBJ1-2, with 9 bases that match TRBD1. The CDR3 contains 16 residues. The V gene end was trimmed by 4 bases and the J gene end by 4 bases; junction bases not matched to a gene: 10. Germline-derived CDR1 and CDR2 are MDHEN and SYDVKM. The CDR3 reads CASSSRDRASAYGYTF. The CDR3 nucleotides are TGTGCCAGCAGTTCCCGGGACAGGGCATCAGCCTATGGCTACACCTTC.